The rows below give T cell receptor beta chains drawn from one sample of a study of shared clonotypes between healthy human individuals. Profiling relied on immunoSEQ multiplex PCR, and the TCRdb table lists in-frame clones only, not all of them. Among 740,000 or so clones listed, around 78% were seen once. The sequenced material came from memory CD4+ T cells sorted from blood. The receptor source for this set is a woman younger than 45 in good health. CDR3s include the opening cysteine and the closing phenylalanine or tryptophan. The D gene is left open where the match is weak. The listing skips clone size in some rows; elsewhere it reads once, few, many or a size class.

>TRBV7-8|15|-|-|TRBJ1-1
TGTGCCAGCAGCTACCGGCGGGATTTGAACACTGAAGCTTTCTTT
CASSYRRDLNTEAFF
>TRBV5-1|16|-|-|TRBJ2-1
TGCGCCAGCAGCTTGGGAGGACAGAGCTCCTACAATGAGCAGTTCTTC
CASSLGGQSSYNEQFF
>TRBV7-9|13|-|-|TRBJ1-1
TGTGCCAGCAGCCGGACGGGAGACACTGAAGCTTTCTTT
CASSRTGDTEAFF
>TRBV19|14|-|-|TRBJ2-1
TGTGCCAGTATTGGAGGGGGCTTATACAATGAGCAGTTCTTC
CASIGGGLYNEQFF
>TRBV28|13|-|once|TRBJ2-5
TGTGCCAGCAGTTTCAGGCACGCTGAGACCCAGTACTTC
CASSFRHAETQYF
>TRBV30|12|-|once|TRBJ1-1
TGTGCCCTGGCTAGAATGAACACTGAAGCTTTCTTT
CALARMNTEAFF
>TRBV18|15|-|few|TRBJ2-6
TGTGCCAGCTCACGTGACGGCTCTGGGGCCAACGTCCTGACTTTC
CASSRDGSGANVLTF
>TRBV6-6|15|TRBD1|-|TRBJ1-3
TGTGCCAGCAGGGCAGGGGGCCGGAGTGGAAACACCATATATTTT
CASRAGGRSGNTIYF
>TRBV7-2|14|TRBD2|few|TRBJ2-7
TGTGCCAGCTCTAGCGGGGGGCGTACCTACGAGCAGTACTTC
CASSSGGRTYEQYF
>TRBV6-6|11|-|few|TRBJ2-7
TGTGCCAGCAGGGGCTCATACGAGCAGTACTTC
CASRGSYEQYF
>TRBV4-1|18|-|few|TRBJ2-7
TGCGCCAGCAGCCAAGATGGGCGTTTAGGGGCCCCCTCCTACGAGCAGTACTTC
CASSQDGRLGAPSYEQYF
>TRBV27|14|TRBD2|-|TRBJ2-7
TGTGCCAGCAGACCTAGCGGGAGTCTGGGAGAGCAGTACTTC
CASRPSGSLGEQYF
>TRBV18|14|-|few|TRBJ2-2
TGTGCCAGCTCACCCCGGGCGAACACCGGGGAGCTGTTTTTT
CASSPRANTGELFF
>TRBV5-6|14|-|few|TRBJ1-6
TGTGCCAGCAGCTTGGGGTCTGCGGAATCACCCCTCCACTTT
CASSLGSAESPLHF
>TRBV10-3|12|-|-|TRBJ2-5
TGTGCCATCAGTGAGTTGCAAGAGACCCAGTACTTC
CAISELQETQYF
>TRBV30|13|-|-|TRBJ1-4
TGTGCCTGGCAGAGACAGAGTAATGAAAAACTGTTTTTT
CAWQRQSNEKLFF
>TRBV7-6|15|-|few|TRBJ2-1
TGTGCCAGCAGCTTATGGCGAAATGTATTAAATGAGCAGTTCTTC
CASSLWRNVLNEQFF
>TRBV5-1|13|-|-|TRBJ1-1
TGCGCCAGCAGCTTACAGGGTGACACTGAAGCTTTCTTT
CASSLQGDTEAFF
>TRBV2|15|-|-|TRBJ1-1
TGTGCCAGCACCCGAACGAGAACCGGACCCGCTGAAGCTTTCTTT
CASTRTRTGPAEAFF
>TRBV4-1|14|-|-|TRBJ1-4
TGCGCCAGCAGCCTCGCAGGTGTGGGAGAAAAACTGTTTTTT
CASSLAGVGEKLFF
>TRBV28|14|-|-|TRBJ1-1
TGTGCCAGCAGCCCGCACGGGAGGAACACTGAAGCTTTCTTT
CASSPHGRNTEAFF
>TRBV6-1|15|TRBD2|-|TRBJ2-7
TGTGCCACGACTCCTCTAGCGGGAGGGCCCTACGAGCAGTACTTC
CATTPLAGGPYEQYF
>TRBV19|15|-|-|TRBJ2-7
TGTGCCAGTAGTATGAAGGTCTGGAGTATCTACGAGCAGTACTTC
CASSMKVWSIYEQYF
>TRBV27|15|-|-|TRBJ1-1
TGTGCCAGCAGTTTTAGGGGGGCCCTGAACACTGAAGCTTTCTTT
CASSFRGALNTEAFF
>TRBV6-1|15|TRBD1|few|TRBJ1-5
TGTGCCAGCACCAAAAGGGGACAGCTAGATCAGCCCCAGCATTTT
CASTKRGQLDQPQHF
>TRBV5-1|15|-|-|TRBJ1-2
TGCGCCAGCAGCTTGGATATAGCAGGCTTGAATGGCTACACCTTC
CASSLDIAGLNGYTF
>TRBV5-1|15|TRBD1|-|TRBJ1-6
TGCGCCAGCAGCCTTGGGACAGCAGATAATTCACCCCTCCACTTT
CASSLGTADNSPLHF
>TRBV19|15|TRBD1|few|TRBJ2-4
TGTGCCAGTAGTACCCGTACAGGGGACGGAAACATTCAGTACTTC
CASSTRTGDGNIQYF
>TRBV7-2|15|-|-|TRBJ1-3
TGTGCCAGCAGCTTAGCGGTGGGGACAGGAAACACCATATATTTT
CASSLAVGTGNTIYF
>TRBV10-2|13|-|once|TRBJ1-5
TGCGCCAGCAGGACGCGAGAATCCCAGCCCCAGCATTTT
CASRTRESQPQHF
>TRBV7-8|14|TRBD1|-|TRBJ2-7
TGTGCCAGCAGCCCAATTGGACAGGCCTACGAGCAGTACTTC
CASSPIGQAYEQYF
>TRBV5-1|21|-|-|TRBJ2-2
TGCGCCAGCAGCTTGGGCGAACCGGGCCCCCGGGGATATCCGGGCACCGGGGAGCTGTTTTTT
CASSLGEPGPRGYPGTGELFF
>TRBV28|16|-|-|TRBJ2-7
TGTGCCAGCAGTTTCATAATTTGGCGGGACACCTACGAGCAGTACTTC
CASSFIIWRDTYEQYF
>TRBV9|15|-|-|TRBJ1-2
TGTGCCAGCAGCGAGACCCCGGGGACCGACTATGGCTACACCTTC
CASSETPGTDYGYTF
>TRBV28|13|-|-|TRBJ2-5
TGTGCCAGCAGTTACCCCCCCCAAGAGACCCAGTACTTC
CASSYPPQETQYF
>TRBV7-9|19|TRBD2|-|TRBJ2-1
TGTGCCAGCAGCTGGAGATCGGAGCGGGAGGGCCTTTCGTCCCATGAGCAGTTCTTC
CASSWRSEREGLSSHEQFF
>TRBV7-9|16|-|-|TRBJ2-7
TGTGCCAGCAGCTTGCTTTCGGGACCCTCCTCCTACGAGCAGTACTTC
CASSLLSGPSSYEQYF
>TRBV11-2|14|TRBD1|-|TRBJ2-7
TGTGCCAGCAGCTTGTACAGGGGGGACTACGAGCAGTACTTC
CASSLYRGDYEQYF
>TRBV7-3|14|-|few|TRBJ2-2
TGTGCCAGCGGTCCTGGGACGAGGTCCGGGGAGCTGTTTTTT
CASGPGTRSGELFF
>TRBV6-1|15|TRBD2|once|TRBJ2-2
TGTGCCAGCAGGCCCGGACTAGCGGGAGCCGGGGAGCTGTTTTTT
CASRPGLAGAGELFF